This T cell receptor beta chain is from a study of T-cell memory formation after mild COVID-19. Broader study findings: Some clones that responded were present in memory (sampled pre-infection), which suggests cross-reactive memory joined.

Note on this clonotype: What it binds is unknown.

The CDR3 contains 16 residues. Trimming pared 5 bases from V and 3 bases from J, leaving 18 bases between. Germline CDR1 LGHNA, CDR2 YSLEER. MiXCR, run by TCRdb on the 5' RACE reads, gives a single entry per CDR3 protein. This sample has over 120,000 distinct CDR3 sequences, with over 15% found just once. The genes are TRBV4-3 and TRBJ2-3; D is perhaps TRBD1 (5 bases). Input material: PBMCs or a T cell subset sorted from them (not recorded which). This clonotype was sampled from an adult woman who had mild COVID-19 (a few samples of this study predate the infection). Cell type and time point are not known. The CDR3 DNA reads TGCGCCAGCAGCTCCCACCAGGGAAGGGGTACAGATACGCAGTATTTT. Translated: CASSSHQGRGTDTQYF.